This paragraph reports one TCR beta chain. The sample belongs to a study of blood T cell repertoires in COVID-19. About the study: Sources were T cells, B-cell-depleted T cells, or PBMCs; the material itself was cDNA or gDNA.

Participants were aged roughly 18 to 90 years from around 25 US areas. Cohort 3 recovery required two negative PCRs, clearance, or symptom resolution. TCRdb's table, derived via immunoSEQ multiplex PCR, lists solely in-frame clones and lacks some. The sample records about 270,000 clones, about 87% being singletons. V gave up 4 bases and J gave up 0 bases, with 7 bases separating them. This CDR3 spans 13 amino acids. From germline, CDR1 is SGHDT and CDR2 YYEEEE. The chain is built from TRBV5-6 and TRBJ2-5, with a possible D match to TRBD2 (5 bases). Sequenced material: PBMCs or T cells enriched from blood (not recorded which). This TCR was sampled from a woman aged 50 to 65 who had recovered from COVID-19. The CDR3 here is CASSRGHQETQYF. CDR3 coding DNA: TGTGCCAGCAGCCGAGGGCACCAAGAGACCCAGTACTTC.